The clone carrying this T cell receptor (beta chain) was observed at least ten times. The sample belongs to a study of neurological immune-mediated disorders. V was cut by 5 bases and J by 5 bases, with 11 bases left in between. The V gene's germline CDR1 is SEHNR and CDR2 FQNEAQ (reference sequence). The CDR3 has 13 amino acids. By 5'RACE with 10-nucleotide random UMIs, the cDNA was made. TCRdb used MiXCR to reprocess the 5' RACE reads, holding one entry per CDR3 protein. Counted here are over 40,000 distinct CDR3 sequences, about 6.9% occurring once; the ten biggest clones make up about 0.54%. Sequencing used CD4+ T cells from blood. The clonotype comes from a woman in her thirties or forties in good health. The chain combines TRBV7-9 with TRBJ2-3; D gene uncertain. Here the CDR3 reads CASSLTLGDTQYF. Written as DNA, the CDR3 is TGTGCCAGCAGCCTCACGCTTGGAGATACGCAGTATTTT. Full variable domain (remainder filled in from reference TRBV7-9 and TRBJ2-3): DTGVSQNPRHKITKRGQNVTFRCDPISEHNRLYWYRQTLGQGPEFLTYFQNEAQLEKSRLLSDRFSAERPKGSFSTLEIQRTEQGDSAMYLCASSLTLGDTQYFGPGTRLTVL.